A single sample is the source of the 26 T cell receptor beta chains below, sequenced in a study of blood T cell repertoires in COVID-19. The protocol was immunoSEQ multiplex PCR, while the TCRdb copy is restricted to in-frame clones and leaves out a portion. The sample has 130,000 or so clones; over 75% are singletons. Sequencing used peripheral blood. Source of these receptors: a human donor in a cohort sampled during active COVID-19.

The chain is built from TRBV9 and TRBJ2-3, with D tentatively TRBD2 (6 bases). The CDR3 is 14 residues long. Per the germline V gene, CDR1 is SGDLS and CDR2 is YYNGEE. V lost 5 bases and J lost 5, with 15 bases in between. CDR3 loop: CASSNGGPIDTQYF. The CDR3 bases are TGTGCCAGCAGTAATGGAGGGCCGATAGATACGCAGTATTTT.

The chain is built from TRBV28 and TRBJ2-7; D possibly corresponds to TRBD2 (6 bases). From germline, CDR1 is MDHEN and CDR2 SYDVKM. The V gene lost 10 bases and the J gene lost 6 bases, with 19 bases spanning the gap. CDR3 length equals 13 residues. In nucleotides, the CDR3 is TGTGCCATCTCAGGAGATTCGGGGGTCGAGCAGTACTTC. This gives the protein CAISGDSGVEQYF.

The rearrangement links TRBV24-1 to TRBJ2-5; 7 bases match TRBD1. The CDR3 runs 15 residues. Germline lookup yields CDR1 KGHDR and CDR2 SFDVKD. The trim removed 2 bases at V and 5 bases at J, leaving 7 bases unmatched. The DNA of the CDR3 is TGTGCCACCAGTGATTCTAACAGGGGACCTGAGACCCAGTACTTC. Translating it yields CATSDSNRGPETQYF.

V and J are TRBV30 and TRBJ1-1, with 11 bases identical to TRBD1. The V segment lost 5 bases and the J segment 4 bases; nucleotides outside the gene matches: 9. The CDR3 runs 15 residues. Germline loops: CDR1 GTSNPN, CDR2 SVGIG (reference sequence). CDR3 bases: TGTGCCTGGTCCCTAGGAGGGACAGGGGGCACTGAAGCTTTCTTT. Amino acid sequence: CAWSLGGTGGTEAFF.

The V gene is TRBV9, the J gene TRBJ2-7; the match to TRBD1 covers 9 bases. This CDR3 region has 15 residues. Germline CDR1 SGDLS, CDR2 YYNGEE. The V segment lost 3 bases and the J segment 5 bases; nucleotides outside the gene matches: 9. The CDR3, as DNA: TGTGCCAGCAGCGCCCGGGACAGGGACGTCCACGAGCAGTACTTC. It codes for CASSARDRDVHEQYF.

The chain combines TRBV28 with TRBJ1-5; 7 bases line up with TRBD1. The CDR3 runs to 17 residues. V shed 7 bases, J shed 6 bases, and the junction held 18 bases outside the gene matches. Germline CDR1 and CDR2: MDHEN and SYDVKM. The CDR3 DNA follows: TGTGCCAGCACCATCCCCGCCGGGACAGCCCATAGTCAGCCCCAGCATTTT. This sequence encodes CASTIPAGTAHSQPQHF.

The genes are TRBV29-1 and TRBJ1-1; TRBD1 might be the D (5 bases). Trimming removed 8 bases from V and 3 bases from J, with 19 bases in between. CDR1 SQVTM and CDR2 ANQGSEA come from the germline V gene. CDR3 length: 14 residues. The chain's CDR3 is CSCTWSGGDTEAFF. The CDR3 DNA follows: TGCAGCTGTACGTGGTCGGGGGGGGACACTGAAGCTTTCTTT.

The V call is TRBV5-1, the J call TRBJ2-6; D call uncertain. V lost 3 bases to trimming and J lost 0 bases, with 13 bases between them. The CDR3 is 17 amino acids. CDR1 is SGHRS and CDR2 is YFSETQ in the germline V gene. This chain's CDR3 is CASSWATASSGANVLTF. In DNA form, the CDR3 reads TGCGCCAGCAGCTGGGCAACAGCCAGCTCTGGGGCCAACGTCCTGACTTTC. Full variable domain (missing parts from reference TRBV5-1 and TRBJ2-6): KAGVTQTPRYLIKTRGQQVTLSCSPISGHRSVSWYQQTPGQGLQFLFEYFSETQRNKGNFPGRFSGRQFSNSRSEMNVSTLELGDSALYLCASSWATASSGANVLTFGAGSRLTVL.

CDR3 amino acids: CASSYSRGLEETQYF. The DNA for the CDR3 is TGTGCCAGCAGTTACTCAAGGGGATTAGAGGAGACCCAGTACTTC. The chain has TRBV6-5 and TRBJ2-5; perhaps TRBD1 as D (5 bases). V was shortened by 0 bases and J by 5 bases, with 13 bases between the two germline ends. The CDR3 totals 15 residues. CDR1 and CDR2 from the germline V gene are MNHEY and SVGAGI.

The rearrangement links TRBV6-2 or TRBV6-3 to TRBJ1-5; 9 bases match TRBD1. V dropped 6 bases and J dropped 7; count of bases not matched to a gene: 7. CDR3 size: 14 residues. Germline CDR1 MNHEY, CDR2 SVGEGT. The CDR3 DNA reads TGTGCCAGCAGCATGACAGGGGGTAAACAGCCCCAGCATTTT. This sequence encodes CASSMTGGKQPQHF.

The chain recombines TRBV7-5 with TRBJ2-1; the D segment call TRBD2 is taken from the table without a DNA check. TRBV7-5 is flagged as a pseudogene. This CDR3 comprises 16 residues. The CDR3 sequence: CARSLGAGSSYNEQFF. CDR3 nucleotides: TGTGCCAGAAGCTTAGGGGCGGGGAGCTCCTACAATGAGCAGTTCTTC.

This clone was observed a single time. The J gene is TRBJ1-2, the V gene TRBV2, with a tentative D call TRBD1 (5 bases). Germline loops: CDR1 SNHLY, CDR2 FYNNEI. V gave up 6 bases and J gave up 9 bases, with 20 bases separating them. This CDR3 spans 14 amino acids. CDR3 DNA sequence: TGTGCCAGCAGCTCCCAGAATGCGGGACTAAGCTACACCTTC. The encoded protein is CASSSQNAGLSYTF.

This chain joins TRBV5-1 and TRBJ2-3, with D perhaps matching TRBD1 (6 bases). There are 15 residues in the CDR3. Germline V gene lookup returns CDR1 SGHRS and CDR2 YFSETQ. Trimming took 3 bases from V and 3 from J, leaving 14 bases between them. CDR3 amino acids: CASSSLTGKTDTQYF. The CDR3 nucleotides read TGCGCCAGCAGCTCCTTAACAGGGAAAACAGATACGCAGTATTTT.

V usage is TRBV19 and J usage is TRBJ2-7; a possible D gene is TRBD1 (5 bases). The CDR3 has 14 amino acids. V lost 3 bases, J lost 6 bases, and 15 bases lay in between. Per germline, CDR1 LNHDA and CDR2 SQIVND (reference sequence). CDR3 nucleotides: TGTGCCAGTAGTATTAACCAGGGTGGGCTCGAGCAGTACTTC. It codes for CASSINQGGLEQYF.

V and J are TRBV5-1 and TRBJ1-1; D remains unclear. Germline V lookup: CDR1 SGHRS, CDR2 YFSETQ. The CDR3 is 14 amino acids. V was cut by 2 bases and J by 1 base, with 9 bases left in between. The CDR3 DNA is TGCGCCAGCAGCTTTCTTTCCGGGAACACTGAAGCTTTCTTT. Protein product: CASSFLSGNTEAFF.

This rearrangement joins TRBV7-6 to TRBJ1-6; D unresolved. The germline V gene has CDR1 SGHVS and CDR2 FNYEAQ. The CDR3 has 13 residues. With 0 bases removed from V and 7 bases from J, the gap between germline ends came to 4 bases. The CDR3: CASSLAENSPLHF. CDR3 DNA sequence: TGTGCCAGCAGCTTAGCGGAGAATTCACCCCTCCACTTT.

V and J are TRBV7-8 and TRBJ2-1; 9 bases align to TRBD1. This CDR3 comprises 15 residues. V trimming: 5 bases; J trimming: 4 bases; junction bases outside the gene matches: 6. Germline V gene lookup returns CDR1 SGHVS and CDR2 FQNEAQ. The CDR3 loop is CASSLDRGTYNEQFF. CDR3 in DNA: TGTGCCAGCAGCCTAGACAGGGGGACTTACAATGAGCAGTTCTTC.

The V gene is TRBV7-9, the J gene TRBJ2-7; 8 bases fit TRBD2. There are 16 residues in the CDR3. J was trimmed by 7 bases and V by 5 bases; bases with no gene match: 16. Per the germline V gene, CDR1 is SEHNR and CDR2 is FQNEAQ (reference sequence). CDR3 loop: CASSPGPAGLAVEQYF. The CDR3 nucleotides are TGTGCCAGCAGCCCCGGGCCCGCCGGACTAGCTGTGGAGCAGTACTTC.

This chain links TRBV7-2 with TRBJ2-3; 8 bases are a match to TRBD2. The CDR3 totals 13 residues. With 5 bases clipped from V and 10 bases from J, the junction kept 8 bases outside the gene matches. Germline V gene lookup returns CDR1 SGHTA and CDR2 FQGNSA. The CDR3 sequence: CASSRAVLAAQYF. In nucleotides, the CDR3 is TGTGCCAGCAGCCGCGCAGTACTAGCGGCGCAGTATTTT.

This chain uses TRBV7-6 with TRBJ2-7; 7 nucleotides line up with TRBD1. Germline V gene sequence: CDR1 SGHVS, CDR2 FNYEAQ. This CDR3 comprises 14 residues. J was trimmed by 6 bases and V by 4 bases; bases with no gene match: 9. The CDR3 sequence is CASSSRQGAAEQYF. As DNA, the CDR3 is TGTGCCAGCAGCTCAAGACAGGGAGCGGCCGAGCAGTACTTC.

This clone was seen only a few times. V usage is TRBV7-9 and J usage is TRBJ1-2, with TRBD1 as a possible D gene (6 bases). Trimming cost V 3 bases and J 5 bases, with 13 bases left between them. Germline V gene data show CDR1 as SEHNR and CDR2 as FQNEAQ (reference sequence). This CDR3 comprises 14 residues. CDR3 in amino acids: CASSFPGAWYGYTF. CDR3 coding DNA: TGTGCCAGCAGCTTCCCAGGGGCTTGGTATGGCTACACCTTC.

V usage is TRBV7-2 and J usage is TRBJ2-7, with D possibly matching TRBD1 (6 bases). The CDR3 has 14 residues. Trimming took off 5 bases at V and 7 bases at J, with 18 bases between the two ends. Germline loops: CDR1 SGHTA, CDR2 FQGNSA. The CDR3 sequence: CASSPPRGGLEQYF. CDR3 in DNA: TGTGCCAGCAGCCCACCCCGAGGGGGTTTGGAGCAGTACTTC.

J is TRBJ2-5 and V is TRBV5-1; the match to TRBD1 covers 9 bases. The germline gives CDR1 SGHRS, CDR2 YFSETQ. The V and J ends lost 0 bases and 2 bases, in that order; junction bases with no gene match: 2. The CDR3 totals 15 residues. The CDR3 region has the DNA TGCGCCAGCAGCTTGGGACAGGGGGTGCAAGAGACCCAGTACTTC. It specifies CASSLGQGVQETQYF.

This clone was observed a few times. The V call is TRBV19, the J call TRBJ1-5; the match to TRBD1 covers 9 bases. V trimming: 4 bases; J trimming: 6 bases; junction bases outside the gene matches: 7. This CDR3 is 15 amino acids long. From germline, CDR1 is LNHDA and CDR2 SQIVND (reference sequence). The CDR3 region is CASSKGQGAVQPQHF. The CDR3 nucleotides read TGTGCCAGTAGTAAGGGACAGGGTGCGGTTCAGCCCCAGCATTTT.

V gene TRBV9 combines with J gene TRBJ2-1, with TRBD2 matching 8 bases. This CDR3 is 15 amino acids long. Germline V gene sequence: CDR1 SGDLS, CDR2 YYNGEE. V dropped 0 bases and J dropped 12; count of bases not matched to a gene: 11. CDR3 residues: CASSVAGGPFLGQFF. The CDR3 coding sequence is TGTGCCAGCAGCGTAGCGGGAGGGCCCTTTTTGGGGCAGTTCTTC.

CDR3 sequence reads: CASSDFGQGYNEQFF. The CDR3 coding sequence is TGTGCCAGTAGTGACTTCGGACAGGGCTACAATGAGCAGTTCTTC. The rearrangement joins TRBV19 to TRBJ2-1, with 8 nucleotides matching TRBD1. The V segment lost 5 bases and the J segment 3 bases; nucleotides outside the gene matches: 6. CDR1 and CDR2 from the germline V gene are LNHDA and SQIVND (reference sequence). This CDR3 is 15 amino acids long. Together with reference TRBV19 and TRBJ2-1, the CDR3 gives the full variable domain: DGGITQSPKYLFRKEGQNVTLSCEQNLNHDAMYWYRQDPGQGLRLIYYSQIVNDFQKGDIAEGYSVSREKKESFPLTVTSAQKNPTAFYLCASSDFGQGYNEQFFGPGTRLTVL.